This is a list of T cell receptor beta chains from one sample in a study of cytomegalovirus exposure and HLA in healthy donors. Profiled with immunoSEQ multiplex PCR; TCRdb holds only in-frame clones, not every one. This table has about 190,000 clones, 65% to 80% appearing once. The specimen sequenced was PBMCs. These receptors all stem from a man aged 30 to 45 in good health and CMV-seropositive. Both conserved end residues are part of each CDR3. The D gene is left open where the match is weak. Size is omitted from some rows. Given values are once, few, many or a class for expanded clones.

D: TRBD1
J: TRBJ2-5
V: TRBV5-1
size: NA
DNA: TGCGCCAGCAGAGGAGGGGACAGGCCCCAAGAGACCCAGTACTTC
CDR3: CASRGGDRPQETQYF

D: NA
J: TRBJ2-6
V: TRBV4-2
size: few
DNA: TGTGCCAGCAGCCAAGTGCCCCAGGGTCCCGGGGCCAACGTCCTGACTTTC
CDR3: CASSQVPQGPGANVLTF

D: NA
J: TRBJ2-2
V: TRBV7-2
size: NA
DNA: TGTGCCAGCAGCTTAACTGCTTCCACCGGGGAGCTGTTTTTT
CDR3: CASSLTASTGELFF

D: NA
J: TRBJ1-1
V: TRBV5-4
size: few
DNA: TGTGCCAGCAGCCCACCTATGTCGGGGATGAACACTGAAGCTTTCTTT
CDR3: CASSPPMSGMNTEAFF

D: TRBD1
J: TRBJ2-2
V: TRBV6-6
size: NA
DNA: TGTGCCAGCAGAGGACAGGGGTTCGGGGAGCTGTTTTTT
CDR3: CASRGQGFGELFF

D: NA
J: TRBJ1-2
V: TRBV11-2
size: NA
DNA: TGTGCCAGCAGCTTAGGGGAGTATACTAACTATGGCTACACCTTC
CDR3: CASSLGEYTNYGYTF

D: TRBD2
J: TRBJ2-7
V: TRBV19
size: NA
DNA: TGTGCCAGTAGTCCGCTGAGCGGGGGGTACTCCTACGAGCAGTACTTC
CDR3: CASSPLSGGYSYEQYF

D: NA
J: TRBJ1-6
V: TRBV9
size: NA
DNA: TGTGCCAGCAGCGGCCAGGGGAATAATTCACCCCTCCACTTT
CDR3: CASSGQGNNSPLHF

D: TRBD1
J: TRBJ1-1
V: TRBV5-1
size: NA
DNA: TGCGCCAGCAGCCAGGGACAGGGACTCACTGAAGCTTTCTTT
CDR3: CASSQGQGLTEAFF

D: TRBD1
J: TRBJ1-2
V: TRBV9
size: NA
DNA: TGTGCCAGCGCCAAGGGGGCCTCAGGAGGCTACACCTTC
CDR3: CASAKGASGGYTF

D: NA
J: TRBJ1-3
V: TRBV9
size: NA
DNA: TGTGCCAGCAGCGCCGGCACGAGGAGGGGATCTGGAAACACCATATATTTT
CDR3: CASSAGTRRGSGNTIYF

D: TRBD2
J: TRBJ2-3
V: TRBV11-3
size: NA
DNA: TGTGCCAGCAGCTTTGGTAGCGGGGGGCTAGATACGCAGTATTTT
CDR3: CASSFGSGGLDTQYF

D: TRBD1
J: TRBJ2-7
V: TRBV5-1
size: NA
DNA: TGCGCCAGCAGCGATCCCGGGACAGGCTACGAGCAGTACTTC
CDR3: CASSDPGTGYEQYF

D: TRBD1
J: TRBJ1-2
V: TRBV19
size: NA
DNA: TGTGCCAGTAGTATTGGTTGGCAGGGGGCAGATAACTATGGCTACACCTTC
CDR3: CASSIGWQGADNYGYTF

D: NA
J: TRBJ2-2
V: TRBV10-3
size: NA
DNA: TGTGCCATCAGTGAGTCGATGGGTCAGGGTCACACTGGGGAGCTGTTTTTT
CDR3: CAISESMGQGHTGELFF

D: TRBD1
J: TRBJ2-7
V: TRBV4-1
size: NA
DNA: TGCGCCAGCAGCCACCCCGGGACAGGGATAGGGGGCGAGCAGTACTTC
CDR3: CASSHPGTGIGGEQYF

D: TRBD2
J: TRBJ2-7
V: TRBV29-1
size: NA
DNA: TGCAGCGTTAGCGGGACCTACGAGCAGTACTTC
CDR3: CSVSGTYEQYF

D: NA
J: TRBJ1-4
V: TRBV10-1
size: few
DNA: TGCGCCAGCAGTGAGTCACAGGGAACTAATGAAAAACTGTTTTTT
CDR3: CASSESQGTNEKLFF

D: NA
J: TRBJ1-6
V: TRBV2
size: NA
DNA: TGTGCCAGCAGCTCCGGGTCCTATAATTCACCCCTCCACTTT
CDR3: CASSSGSYNSPLHF

D: NA
J: TRBJ1-5
V: TRBV4-3
size: NA
DNA: TGCGCCAGCAGCCAAGATAGGCAGCAGCGGCCCCAGCATTTT
CDR3: CASSQDRQQRPQHF

D: TRBD1
J: TRBJ1-2
V: TRBV18
size: NA
DNA: TGTGCCAGCTCACCAACCGGGACAGGGGCCTACCATGGCTACACCTTC
CDR3: CASSPTGTGAYHGYTF

D: TRBD1
J: TRBJ1-2
V: TRBV4-2
size: NA
DNA: TGTGCCAGCAGCCAAGTCCCGACAGGGGGCTTGGGCTACACCTTC
CDR3: CASSQVPTGGLGYTF

D: NA
J: TRBJ2-7
V: TRBV4-2
size: NA
DNA: TGTGCCAGCAGCCAAGATCGAGTACCTTCCTACGAGCAGTACTTC
CDR3: CASSQDRVPSYEQYF

D: NA
J: TRBJ2-3
V: TRBV28
size: NA
DNA: TGTGCCAGCAGTACGGGGGATACGCAGTATTTT
CDR3: CASSTGDTQYF

D: TRBD2
J: TRBJ2-3
V: TRBV5-6
size: few
DNA: TGTGCCAGCAGCTTACCCGGGACTATTTCAGATACGCAGTATTTT
CDR3: CASSLPGTISDTQYF

D: TRBD2
J: TRBJ2-4
V: TRBV5-5
size: NA
DNA: TGTGCCAGCAGCTCGGCCAGCGGGAGGTCCATTCAGTACTTC
CDR3: CASSSASGRSIQYF

D: TRBD1
J: TRBJ2-5
V: TRBV4-3
size: few
DNA: TGCGCCAGCAGCCAAGAACGCGACAGGGGAAAGACCCAGTACTTC
CDR3: CASSQERDRGKTQYF

D: NA
J: TRBJ1-5
V: TRBV19
size: NA
DNA: TGTGCCAGTAGTCCGCCCCGGGGGACTGGACAGCCCCAGCATTTT
CDR3: CASSPPRGTGQPQHF

D: TRBD2
J: TRBJ2-7
V: TRBV5-8
size: NA
DNA: TGTGCCAGCAGCTTTGAAGCGGGAGTGAGCGAGCAGTACTTC
CDR3: CASSFEAGVSEQYF

D: NA
J: TRBJ1-1
V: TRBV5-1
size: few
DNA: TGCGCCAGCAGCTTCACGGAACTAAACACTGAAGCTTTCTTT
CDR3: CASSFTELNTEAFF

D: NA
J: TRBJ1-1
V: TRBV11-2
size: NA
DNA: TGTGCCAGCAGCTTAGATTACGGGACTGAAGCTTTCTTT
CDR3: CASSLDYGTEAFF

D: TRBD1
J: TRBJ1-1
V: TRBV6-5
size: NA
DNA: TGTGCCAGCAGTTACAGGGGACAGGGGGACACTGAAGCTTTCTTT
CDR3: CASSYRGQGDTEAFF

D: TRBD1
J: TRBJ1-1
V: TRBV9
size: NA
DNA: TGTGCCAGCAGCGCCGGGACAGTCACTGAAGCTTTCTTT
CDR3: CASSAGTVTEAFF

D: NA
J: TRBJ1-4
V: TRBV27
size: NA
DNA: TGTGCCAGCAGCCCACGACGGGATTCTAATGAAAAACTGTTTTTT
CDR3: CASSPRRDSNEKLFF

D: NA
J: TRBJ1-4
V: TRBV6-1
size: NA
DNA: TGTGCCAGCATAAGGCCCGACAGTGGCAAACTGTTTTTT
CDR3: CASIRPDSGKLFF

D: TRBD1
J: TRBJ2-1
V: TRBV6-5
size: few
DNA: TGTGCCAGCACCACAGGGGGCGGAGATGAGCAGTTCTTC
CDR3: CASTTGGGDEQFF

D: TRBD1
J: TRBJ1-4
V: TRBV18
size: few
DNA: TGTGCCAGCTCACCGGAGGTGGACAGGAATGAAAAACTGTTTTTT
CDR3: CASSPEVDRNEKLFF

D: TRBD1
J: TRBJ1-2
V: TRBV4-3
size: NA
DNA: TGCGCCAGCAGCCAAGATACAGGGGGGACTCCCTATGGCTACACCTTC
CDR3: CASSQDTGGTPYGYTF

D: TRBD2
J: TRBJ2-3
V: TRBV7-9
size: NA
DNA: TGTGCCAGCAGGACTAGCGGCACAGATACGCAGTATTTT
CDR3: CASRTSGTDTQYF

D: TRBD1
J: TRBJ1-6
V: TRBV27
size: NA
DNA: TGTGCCAGCAGTCCCCGACAGGGAGTCTATAATTCACCCCTCCACTTT
CDR3: CASSPRQGVYNSPLHF

D: NA
J: TRBJ2-5
V: TRBV29-1
size: NA
DNA: TGCAGCGTTGGGTGGGGCCCCCCCGGGGAGACCCAGTACTTC
CDR3: CSVGWGPPGETQYF

D: NA
J: TRBJ1-4
V: TRBV19
size: NA
DNA: TGTGCCAGTAGTCGAACCCCCTCGGAACTGTTTTTT
CDR3: CASSRTPSELFF

D: TRBD2
J: TRBJ2-5
V: TRBV4-1
size: NA
DNA: TGCGCCAGCAGCCAAGGGGCTACGGGAGGCCGGTCGGTGCAGTACTTC
CDR3: CASSQGATGGRSVQYF

D: TRBD2
J: TRBJ2-7
V: TRBV7-2
size: few
DNA: TGTGCCAGCAGCTGGGGTCTTAGCGGGAGTGCCTACGAGCAGTACTTC
CDR3: CASSWGLSGSAYEQYF

D: TRBD1
J: TRBJ1-3
V: TRBV7-6
size: NA
DNA: TGTGCCTCAGGACAGGGGGCGACTGGAAACACCATATATTTT
CDR3: CASGQGATGNTIYF

D: TRBD1
J: TRBJ2-2
V: TRBV7-9
size: NA
DNA: TGTGCCAGCAGCTCACAGGGGTCCGGGGAGCTGTTTTTT
CDR3: CASSSQGSGELFF

D: TRBD1
J: TRBJ1-6
V: TRBV19
size: few
DNA: TGTGCCAGTAGTCCCGGACAGGGTCAGGATAATTCACCCCTCCACTTT
CDR3: CASSPGQGQDNSPLHF

D: TRBD2
J: TRBJ2-1
V: TRBV7-9
size: medium-sized
DNA: TGTGCCAGCAGCTACTCACGGGGGGGCTATGGCAATGAGCAGTTCTTC
CDR3: CASSYSRGGYGNEQFF

D: NA
J: TRBJ2-5
V: TRBV7-2
size: NA
DNA: TGTGCCAGCAGCTTAGTGTCAGCGCATGGTGAGACCCAGTACTTC
CDR3: CASSLVSAHGETQYF

D: NA
J: TRBJ2-3
V: TRBV5-1
size: NA
DNA: TGCGCCAGCATTATGGACCCAGGGGCAGATACGCAGTATTTT
CDR3: CASIMDPGADTQYF

D: NA
J: TRBJ1-2
V: TRBV7-8
size: NA
DNA: TGTGCCAGCAGCTTAACAGGGAAAGGCTATGGCTACACCTTC
CDR3: CASSLTGKGYGYTF

D: TRBD2
J: TRBJ2-7
V: TRBV19
size: NA
DNA: TGTGCCAGTAGTACTCGACTAGCGGGTACCTACGAGCAGTACTTC
CDR3: CASSTRLAGTYEQYF

D: NA
J: TRBJ2-2
V: TRBV7-9
size: NA
DNA: TGTGCCAGCAGCTTTGGCGGGGTATTCACCGGGGAGCTGTTTTTT
CDR3: CASSFGGVFTGELFF

D: TRBD1
J: TRBJ2-5
V: TRBV7-9
size: NA
DNA: TGTGCCAGCAACTACAGGGGGCTCGGGGAGACCCAGTACTTC
CDR3: CASNYRGLGETQYF

D: NA
J: TRBJ1-1
V: TRBV5-6
size: few
DNA: TGTGCCAGCAGCTCCCAAGGTTCTACAGGGAAGGCTGAAGCTTTCTTT
CDR3: CASSSQGSTGKAEAFF

D: NA
J: TRBJ2-2
V: TRBV18
size: NA
DNA: TGTGCCAGCTCACCAGACGGGTTGAACACCGGGGAGCTGTTTTTT
CDR3: CASSPDGLNTGELFF

D: TRBD1
J: TRBJ1-3
V: TRBV7-9
size: NA
DNA: TGTGCCAGCAGCTTAGACCCGGGACAGGGAGTAAACACCATATATTTT
CDR3: CASSLDPGQGVNTIYF

D: TRBD2
J: TRBJ2-1
V: TRBV6-4
size: once
DNA: TGTGCCAGCAGGGCACTAGCGGGAGGGGGTGAGCAGTTCTTC
CDR3: CASRALAGGGEQFF

D: TRBD1
J: TRBJ2-7
V: TRBV6-5
size: once
DNA: TGTGCCAGCAGGGACCGGGACAGCCACTACGAGCAGTACTTC
CDR3: CASRDRDSHYEQYF

D: NA
J: TRBJ1-4
V: TRBV19
size: NA
DNA: TGTGCCAGTAGTAGCGGGGAGGCTAATGAAAAACTGTTTTTT
CDR3: CASSSGEANEKLFF